This T cell receptor (beta chain) was captured in a study of Graves' ophthalmopathy and Graves' hyperthyroidism. Study-level results: The model reached roughly 71% sensitivity and under 75% specificity for predicting ophthalmopathy progression.

No donor had other autoimmune disease, uncontrolled infection, pregnancy or lactation. The authors amplified TCR beta CDR3 regions from RNA transcripts. An opening RT-PCR round employed HTBI primers and preceded a second-round multiplex PCR. TCRdb fed the multiplex PCR reads into MiXCR, producing one record per CDR3 protein. The sample carries around 520,000 distinct CDR3 sequences, under 45% recorded once. The CDR3 spans 12 residues. Germline values: CDR1 SNHLY, CDR2 FYNNEI. V was pared by 5 bases and J by 11 bases, with 13 bases between. Comment on this clonotype: The antigen is undetermined.

Sequencing was carried out using peripheral blood or thyroid tissue (not recorded which). This TCR derives from an adult man with Graves' hyperthyroidism. This sequence joins TRBV2 and TRBJ1-5; D gene unclear. The CDR3 nucleotides are TGTGCCAGCAGTCCCTCCCCAGAGACCCAGCATTTT. It codes for CASSPSPETQHF.